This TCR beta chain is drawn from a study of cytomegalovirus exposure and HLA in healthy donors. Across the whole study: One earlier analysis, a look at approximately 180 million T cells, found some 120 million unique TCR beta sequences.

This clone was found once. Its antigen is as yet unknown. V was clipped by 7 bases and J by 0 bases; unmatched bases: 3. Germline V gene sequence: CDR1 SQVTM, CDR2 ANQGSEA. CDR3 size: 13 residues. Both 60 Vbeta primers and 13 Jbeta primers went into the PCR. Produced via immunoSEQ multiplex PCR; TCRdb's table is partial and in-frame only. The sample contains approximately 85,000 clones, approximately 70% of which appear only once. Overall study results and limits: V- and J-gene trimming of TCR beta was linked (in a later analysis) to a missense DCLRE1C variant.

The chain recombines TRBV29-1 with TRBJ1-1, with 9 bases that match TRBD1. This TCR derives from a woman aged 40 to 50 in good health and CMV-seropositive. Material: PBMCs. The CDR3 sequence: CSADRGMNTEAFF. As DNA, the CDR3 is TGCAGCGCGGACAGGGGAATGAACACTGAAGCTTTCTTT.